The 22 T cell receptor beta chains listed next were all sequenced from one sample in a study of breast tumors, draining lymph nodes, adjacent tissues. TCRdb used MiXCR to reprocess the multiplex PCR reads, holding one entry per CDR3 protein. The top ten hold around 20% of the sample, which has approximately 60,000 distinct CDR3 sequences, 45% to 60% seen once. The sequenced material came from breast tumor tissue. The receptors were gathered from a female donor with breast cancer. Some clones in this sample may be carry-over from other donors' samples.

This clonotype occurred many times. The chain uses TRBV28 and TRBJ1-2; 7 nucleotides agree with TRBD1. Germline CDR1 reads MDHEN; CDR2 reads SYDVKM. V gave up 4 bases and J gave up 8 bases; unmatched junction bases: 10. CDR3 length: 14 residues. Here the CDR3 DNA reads TGTGCCAGCAGTTCACCCGAGGGGGCGGGAGGCTACACCTTC. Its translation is CASSSPEGAGGYTF.

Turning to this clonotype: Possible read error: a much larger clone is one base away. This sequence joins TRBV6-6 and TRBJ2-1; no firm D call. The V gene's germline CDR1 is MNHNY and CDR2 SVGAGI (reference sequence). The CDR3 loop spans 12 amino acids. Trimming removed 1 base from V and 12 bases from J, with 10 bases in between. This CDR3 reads CASSYLTNGQFF. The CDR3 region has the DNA TGTGCCAGCAGTTACTTGACCAACGGGCAGTTCTTC.

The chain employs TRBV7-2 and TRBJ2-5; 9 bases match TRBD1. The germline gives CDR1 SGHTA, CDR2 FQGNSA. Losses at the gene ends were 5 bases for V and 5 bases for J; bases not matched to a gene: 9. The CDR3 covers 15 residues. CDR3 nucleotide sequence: TGTGCCAGCAGCCCCTGGACAGGGGTTTATGAGACCCAGTACTTC. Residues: CASSPWTGVYETQYF.

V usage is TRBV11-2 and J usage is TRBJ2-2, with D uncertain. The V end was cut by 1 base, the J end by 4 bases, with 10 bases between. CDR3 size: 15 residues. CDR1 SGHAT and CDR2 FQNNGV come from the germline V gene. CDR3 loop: CASSLVHGPTGELFF. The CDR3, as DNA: TGTGCCAGCAGCTTAGTACATGGGCCCACCGGGGAGCTGTTTTTT. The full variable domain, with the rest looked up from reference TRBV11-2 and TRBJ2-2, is EAGVAQSPRYKIIEKRQSVAFWCNPISGHATLYWYQQILGQGPKLLIQFQNNGVVDDSQLPKDRFSAERLKGVDSTLKIQPAKLEDSAVYLCASSLVHGPTGELFFGEGSRLTVL.

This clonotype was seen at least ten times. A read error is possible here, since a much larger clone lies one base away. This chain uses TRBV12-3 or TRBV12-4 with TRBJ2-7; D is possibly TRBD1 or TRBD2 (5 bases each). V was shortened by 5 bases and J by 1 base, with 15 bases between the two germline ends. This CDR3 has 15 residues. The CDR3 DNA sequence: TGTGCCAGCAGTCACTCTTGGGACGGTTCCTACGAGCAGTACTTC. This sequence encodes CASSHSWDGSYEQYF.

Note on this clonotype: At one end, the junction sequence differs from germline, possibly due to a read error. CDR3 loop: CASSWTSGSTRADPQYF. The CDR3 DNA is TGCGCCAGCAGCTGGACTAGCGGGAGTACCCGGGCAGATCCGCAGTATTTT. V usage is TRBV7-9 and J usage is TRBJ2-3; 13 positions agree with TRBD2. The CDR3 covers 17 residues. The germline V gene encodes CDR1 SEHNR and CDR2 FQNEAQ (reference sequence).

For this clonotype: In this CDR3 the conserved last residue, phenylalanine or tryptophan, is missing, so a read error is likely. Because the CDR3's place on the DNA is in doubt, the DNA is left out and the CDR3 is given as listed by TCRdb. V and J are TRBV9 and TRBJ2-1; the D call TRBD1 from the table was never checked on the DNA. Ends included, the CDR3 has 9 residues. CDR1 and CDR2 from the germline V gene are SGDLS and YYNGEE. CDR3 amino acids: CASSVGGDG.

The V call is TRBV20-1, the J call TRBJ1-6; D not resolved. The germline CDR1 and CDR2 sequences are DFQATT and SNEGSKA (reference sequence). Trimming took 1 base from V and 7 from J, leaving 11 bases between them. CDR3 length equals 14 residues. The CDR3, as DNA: TGCAGTGCTAGAGGGATGGGTCAGAATTCACCCCTCCACTTT. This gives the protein CSARGMGQNSPLHF.

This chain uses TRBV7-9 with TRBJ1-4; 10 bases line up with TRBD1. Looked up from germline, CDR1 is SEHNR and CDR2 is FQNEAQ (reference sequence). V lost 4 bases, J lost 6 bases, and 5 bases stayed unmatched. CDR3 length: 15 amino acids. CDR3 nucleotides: TGTGCCAGCAGCTCTTCCGGGACAGGGGATGAAAAACTGTTTTTT. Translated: CASSSSGTGDEKLFF.

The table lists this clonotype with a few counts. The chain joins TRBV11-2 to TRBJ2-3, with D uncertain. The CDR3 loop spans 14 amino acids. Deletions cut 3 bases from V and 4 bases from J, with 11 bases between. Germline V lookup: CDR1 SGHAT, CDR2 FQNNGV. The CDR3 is CASSLGGTSDTQYF. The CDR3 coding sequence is TGTGCCAGCAGCTTGGGCGGAACTTCAGATACGCAGTATTTT.

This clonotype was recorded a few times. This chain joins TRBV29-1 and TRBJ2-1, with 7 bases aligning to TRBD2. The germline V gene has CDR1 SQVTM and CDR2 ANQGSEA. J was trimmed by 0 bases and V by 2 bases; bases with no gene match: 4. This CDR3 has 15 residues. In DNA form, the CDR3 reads TGCAGCGTTGAACTAGCGGAGAGCTCCTACAATGAGCAGTTCTTC. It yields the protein CSVELAESSYNEQFF.

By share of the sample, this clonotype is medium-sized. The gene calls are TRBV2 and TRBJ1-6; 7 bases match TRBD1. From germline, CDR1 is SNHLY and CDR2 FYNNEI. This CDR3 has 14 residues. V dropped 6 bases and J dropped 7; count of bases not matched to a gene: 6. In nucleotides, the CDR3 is TGTGCCAGCAGCCCGACAGGGTGGAATTCACCCCTCCACTTT. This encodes CASSPTGWNSPLHF.

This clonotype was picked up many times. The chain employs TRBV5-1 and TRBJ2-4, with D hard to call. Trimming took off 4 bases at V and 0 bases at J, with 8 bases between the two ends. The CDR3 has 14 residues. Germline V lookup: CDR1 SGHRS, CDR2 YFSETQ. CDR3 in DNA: TGCGCCAGCAGCGAGGCCTCAGCCAAAAACATTCAGTACTTC. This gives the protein CASSEASAKNIQYF.

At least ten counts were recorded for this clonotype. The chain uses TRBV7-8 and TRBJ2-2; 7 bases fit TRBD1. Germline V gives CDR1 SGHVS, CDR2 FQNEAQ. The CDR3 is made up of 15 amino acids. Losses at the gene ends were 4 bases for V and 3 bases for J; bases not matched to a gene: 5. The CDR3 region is CASSSRQGDTGELFF. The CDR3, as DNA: TGTGCCAGCAGCTCCCGACAGGGTGACACCGGGGAGCTGTTTTTT. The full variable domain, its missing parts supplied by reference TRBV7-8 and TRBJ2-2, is GAGVSQSPRYKVAKRGQDVALRCDPISGHVSLFWYQQALGQGPEFLTYFQNEAQLDKSGLPSDRFFAERPEGSVSTLKIQRTQQEDSAVYLCASSSRQGDTGELFFGEGSRLTVL.

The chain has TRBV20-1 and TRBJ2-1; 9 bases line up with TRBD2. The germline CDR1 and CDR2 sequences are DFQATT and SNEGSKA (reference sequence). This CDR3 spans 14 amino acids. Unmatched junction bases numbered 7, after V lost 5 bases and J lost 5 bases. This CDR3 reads CSACSGSVHNEQFF. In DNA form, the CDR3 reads TGCAGTGCTTGTAGCGGGAGTGTGCACAATGAGCAGTTCTTC.

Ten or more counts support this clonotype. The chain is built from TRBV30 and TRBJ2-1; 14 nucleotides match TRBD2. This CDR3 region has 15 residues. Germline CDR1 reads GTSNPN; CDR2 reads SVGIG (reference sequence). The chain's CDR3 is CTGLAGGSIYNEQFF. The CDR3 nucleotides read TGTACCGGACTAGCGGGAGGCAGTATTTACAATGAGCAGTTCTTC.

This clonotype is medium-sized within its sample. The CDR3 nucleotides are TGTGCCAGCAGCTTAGGGGGGACTAGCGGGAGTGATGAGACCCAGTACTTC. The encoded protein is CASSLGGTSGSDETQYF. The chain is built from TRBV11-3 and TRBJ2-5, with 14 positions matching TRBD2. The V and J ends lost 1 base and 5 bases, in that order; junction bases with no gene match: 6. This CDR3 has 17 residues. CDR1 is SGHNT, CDR2 YENEEA, per germline.

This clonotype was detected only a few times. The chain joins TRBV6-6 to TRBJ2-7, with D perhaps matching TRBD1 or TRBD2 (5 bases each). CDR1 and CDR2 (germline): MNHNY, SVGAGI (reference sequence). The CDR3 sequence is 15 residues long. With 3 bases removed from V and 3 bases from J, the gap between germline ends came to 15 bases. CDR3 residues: CASSYQGQGVYEQYF. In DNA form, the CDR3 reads TGTGCCAGCAGTTATCAGGGCCAGGGAGTCTACGAGCAGTACTTC.

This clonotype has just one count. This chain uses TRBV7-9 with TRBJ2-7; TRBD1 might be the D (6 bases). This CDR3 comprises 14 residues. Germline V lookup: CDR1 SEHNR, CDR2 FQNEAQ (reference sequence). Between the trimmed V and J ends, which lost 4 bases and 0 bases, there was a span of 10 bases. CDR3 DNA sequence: TGTGCCAGCAGCTCAGGGGCAAGCTCCTACGAGCAGTACTTC. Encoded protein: CASSSGASSYEQYF.

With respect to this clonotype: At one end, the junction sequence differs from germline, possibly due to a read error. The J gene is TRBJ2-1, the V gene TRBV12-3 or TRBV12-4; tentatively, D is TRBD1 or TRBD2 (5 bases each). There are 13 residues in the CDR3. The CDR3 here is CASGFGTKNERFF. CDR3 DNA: TGTGCCAGCGGTTTCGGGACCAAGAATGAGCGGTTCTTC.

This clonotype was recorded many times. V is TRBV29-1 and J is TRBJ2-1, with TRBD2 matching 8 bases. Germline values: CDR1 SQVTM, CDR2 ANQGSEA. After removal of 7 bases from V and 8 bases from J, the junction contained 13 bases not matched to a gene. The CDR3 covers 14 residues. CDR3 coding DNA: TGCAGCGCCGGGGAGGGGCGGGGGGTTGATGAGCAGTTCTTC. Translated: CSAGEGRGVDEQFF.

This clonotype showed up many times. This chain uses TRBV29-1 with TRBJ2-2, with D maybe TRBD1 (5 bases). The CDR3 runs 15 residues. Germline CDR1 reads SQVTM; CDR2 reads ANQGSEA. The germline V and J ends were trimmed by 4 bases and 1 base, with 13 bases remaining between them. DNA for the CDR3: TGCAGCGTTGCACGACCCGACAGGAACACCGGGGAGCTGTTTTTT. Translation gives CSVARPDRNTGELFF.